Listed below are T cell receptor beta chains from one sample, sequenced in a study of cytomegalovirus exposure and HLA in healthy donors. The assay was immunoSEQ multiplex PCR, and TCRdb's table has in-frame clones only and misses some. The sample includes about 130,000 clones, nearly 90% of them seen just once. Sample: PBMCs. These receptors all stem from a man younger than 45 in good health and CMV-seronegative. The CDR3 runs from the conserved cysteine through the conserved F or W. D genes are given only for firm matches. Clone size is not always given. Where it is, it says once, few, many or a class for expanded clones.

clone size: .
V gene: TRBV18
J gene: TRBJ1-1
D gene: .
CDR3 protein: CASSPTTSESTEAFF
CDR3 DNA: TGTGCCAGCTCACCTACGACGAGCGAGTCCACTGAAGCTTTCTTT

clone size: .
V gene: TRBV2
J gene: TRBJ1-5
D gene: .
CDR3 protein: CASSQYGPTLPQHF
CDR3 DNA: TGTGCCAGCAGCCAATATGGCCCCACACTACCCCAGCATTTT

clone size: .
V gene: TRBV7-7
J gene: TRBJ2-1
D gene: .
CDR3 protein: CASSADHQGYNEQFF
CDR3 DNA: TGTGCTAGCAGCGCCGATCACCAGGGTTACAATGAGCAGTTCTTC

clone size: few
V gene: TRBV2
J gene: TRBJ1-1
D gene: .
CDR3 protein: CASSDDQTFF
CDR3 DNA: TGTGCCAGCAGTGATGATCAGACTTTCTTT

clone size: once
V gene: TRBV19
J gene: TRBJ2-2
D gene: .
CDR3 protein: CATNRDTGELFF
CDR3 DNA: TGTGCCACCAACCGGGACACCGGGGAGCTGTTTTTT

clone size: .
V gene: TRBV18
J gene: TRBJ2-3
D gene: .
CDR3 protein: CASSPVGSGDTQYF
CDR3 DNA: TGTGCCAGCTCACCGGTCGGTAGTGGAGATACGCAGTATTTT

clone size: .
V gene: TRBV28
J gene: TRBJ2-2
D gene: TRBD2
CDR3 protein: CATIAGGPVGELFF
CDR3 DNA: TGTGCCACCATAGCGGGGGGGCCGGTCGGGGAGCTGTTTTTT

clone size: .
V gene: TRBV6-1
J gene: TRBJ2-1
D gene: .
CDR3 protein: CASSLNYEQFF
CDR3 DNA: TGTGCCAGCAGTTTAAACTATGAGCAGTTCTTC

clone size: .
V gene: TRBV10-3
J gene: TRBJ2-7
D gene: .
CDR3 protein: CAISEATGYEQYF
CDR3 DNA: TGTGCCATCAGTGAGGCGACAGGCTACGAGCAGTACTTC

clone size: .
V gene: TRBV18
J gene: TRBJ1-2
D gene: TRBD1
CDR3 protein: CASSPTGANYGYTF
CDR3 DNA: TGTGCCAGCTCACCAACAGGGGCTAACTATGGCTACACCTTC

clone size: few
V gene: TRBV10-1
J gene: TRBJ2-1
D gene: TRBD1
CDR3 protein: CASRSDRGGDNEQFF
CDR3 DNA: TGCGCCAGCAGATCGGACAGGGGAGGGGACAATGAGCAGTTCTTC

clone size: .
V gene: TRBV5-6
J gene: TRBJ2-7
D gene: .
CDR3 protein: CASSPTVGYEQYF
CDR3 DNA: TGTGCCAGCAGCCCGACAGTTGGGTACGAGCAGTACTTC

clone size: .
V gene: TRBV10-1
J gene: TRBJ2-3
D gene: TRBD1
CDR3 protein: CASSDFGQADTQYF
CDR3 DNA: TGCGCCAGCAGTGATTTTGGACAGGCAGATACGCAGTATTTT

clone size: .
V gene: TRBV28
J gene: TRBJ1-6
D gene: TRBD1
CDR3 protein: CASSGGTGRNSPLHF
CDR3 DNA: TGTGCCAGCAGCGGTGGGACAGGGCGTAATTCACCCCTCCACTTT

clone size: .
V gene: TRBV9
J gene: TRBJ1-1
D gene: .
CDR3 protein: CASSPPNSVMNTEAFF
CDR3 DNA: TGTGCCAGCAGCCCCCCCAACTCGGTTATGAACACTGAAGCTTTCTTT

clone size: .
V gene: TRBV4-2
J gene: TRBJ1-2
D gene: TRBD1
CDR3 protein: CASSQETGPNYGYTF
CDR3 DNA: TGTGCCAGCAGCCAAGAGACAGGGCCCAACTATGGCTACACCTTC

clone size: .
V gene: TRBV5-1
J gene: TRBJ2-2
D gene: TRBD2
CDR3 protein: CASSGLAANTGELFF
CDR3 DNA: TGCGCCAGCAGCGGACTAGCGGCGAACACCGGGGAGCTGTTTTTT

clone size: .
V gene: TRBV4-1
J gene: TRBJ2-1
D gene: .
CDR3 protein: CASSQELTGLREQFF
CDR3 DNA: TGCGCCAGCAGCCAAGAACTAACAGGGCTCAGGGAGCAGTTCTTC

clone size: .
V gene: TRBV19
J gene: TRBJ1-2
D gene: TRBD1
CDR3 protein: CASSMDREGYTF
CDR3 DNA: TGTGCCAGTAGTATGGACAGGGAAGGCTACACCTTC

clone size: .
V gene: TRBV27
J gene: TRBJ1-1
D gene: .
CDR3 protein: CASSLSITGFTEAFF
CDR3 DNA: TGTGCCAGCAGTTTATCGATAACGGGGTTCACTGAAGCTTTCTTT

clone size: .
V gene: TRBV7-2
J gene: TRBJ1-1
D gene: .
CDR3 protein: CASSLSLLDRNRF
CDR3 DNA: TGTGCCAGCAGCTTATCCCTCCTAGACAGGAACCGGTTT

clone size: few
V gene: TRBV7-9
J gene: TRBJ2-1
D gene: .
CDR3 protein: CASSFPLSSYNEQFF
CDR3 DNA: TGTGCCAGCAGCTTTCCGCTGAGCTCCTACAATGAGCAGTTCTTC

clone size: .
V gene: TRBV27
J gene: TRBJ2-7
D gene: .
CDR3 protein: CASSFSGAYEQYF
CDR3 DNA: TGTGCCAGCAGTTTTTCGGGGGCCTACGAGCAGTACTTC

clone size: .
V gene: TRBV7-9
J gene: TRBJ1-6
D gene: TRBD1
CDR3 protein: CASSLTTGANSPLHF
CDR3 DNA: TGTGCCAGCAGCTTAACGACAGGGGCGAATTCACCCCTCCACTTT

clone size: .
V gene: TRBV27
J gene: TRBJ1-4
D gene: .
CDR3 protein: CASSFRGSTNEKLFF
CDR3 DNA: TGTGCCAGCAGTTTCCGGGGGTCAACTAATGAAAAACTGTTTTTT

clone size: .
V gene: TRBV29-1
J gene: TRBJ2-7
D gene: TRBD1
CDR3 protein: CSYLRGQGSYEQYF
CDR3 DNA: TGCAGCTATTTAAGGGGACAGGGGTCCTACGAGCAGTACTTC

clone size: .
V gene: TRBV27
J gene: TRBJ2-7
D gene: .
CDR3 protein: CASSLGGWGAYEQYF
CDR3 DNA: TGTGCCAGCAGTTTGGGAGGCTGGGGGGCCTACGAGCAGTACTTC

clone size: .
V gene: TRBV7-9
J gene: TRBJ1-1
D gene: .
CDR3 protein: CASSPGVQNTEAFF
CDR3 DNA: TGTGCCAGCAGCCCCGGGGTACAGAACACTGAAGCTTTCTTT

clone size: .
V gene: TRBV6-1
J gene: TRBJ2-1
D gene: TRBD1
CDR3 protein: CASSVRDRGFYNEQFF
CDR3 DNA: TGTGCCAGCAGTGTCCGGGACAGGGGCTTCTACAATGAGCAGTTCTTC

clone size: .
V gene: TRBV2
J gene: TRBJ2-7
D gene: TRBD1
CDR3 protein: CASGGTGYHEQYF
CDR3 DNA: TGTGCCAGCGGCGGGACAGGTTACCACGAGCAGTACTTC

clone size: .
V gene: TRBV7-2
J gene: TRBJ1-3
D gene: .
CDR3 protein: CASSLGSKAGNTIYF
CDR3 DNA: TGTGCCAGCAGCCTCGGGTCGAAGGCTGGAAACACCATATATTTT

clone size: .
V gene: TRBV15
J gene: TRBJ2-3
D gene: TRBD1
CDR3 protein: CATSPRDRPLTDTQYF
CDR3 DNA: TGTGCCACCAGCCCCCGGGACAGGCCCCTCACAGATACGCAGTATTTT

clone size: .
V gene: TRBV6-6
J gene: TRBJ2-3
D gene: TRBD2
CDR3 protein: CASEGLGTDTQYF
CDR3 DNA: TGTGCCAGCGAGGGACTAGGGACAGATACGCAGTATTTT

clone size: .
V gene: TRBV27
J gene: TRBJ2-1
D gene: TRBD2
CDR3 protein: CASSFRDYYNEQFF
CDR3 DNA: TGTGCCAGCAGTTTCCGGGACTATTACAATGAGCAGTTCTTC

clone size: .
V gene: TRBV16
J gene: TRBJ2-3
D gene: TRBD1
CDR3 protein: CASSPGQDGTDTQYF
CDR3 DNA: TGTGCCAGCAGCCCTGGACAGGACGGCACAGATACGCAGTATTTT

clone size: .
V gene: TRBV7-2
J gene: TRBJ2-7
D gene: .
CDR3 protein: CASSLYSYEQYF
CDR3 DNA: TGTGCCAGCAGCTTATACTCCTACGAGCAGTACTTC

clone size: .
V gene: TRBV6-1
J gene: TRBJ2-2
D gene: TRBD1
CDR3 protein: CASRTGMTGELFF
CDR3 DNA: TGTGCCAGCAGGACAGGGATGACCGGGGAGCTGTTTTTT

clone size: .
V gene: TRBV5-6
J gene: TRBJ1-2
D gene: TRBD1
CDR3 protein: CASSLEVGTAGYGYTF
CDR3 DNA: TGTGCCAGCAGCTTGGAGGTAGGGACAGCTGGTTATGGCTACACCTTC

clone size: .
V gene: TRBV4-3
J gene: TRBJ1-1
D gene: .
CDR3 protein: CASSQDRSALGGTEAFF
CDR3 DNA: TGCGCCAGCAGCCAAGATAGGAGCGCCCTGGGGGGGACTGAAGCTTTCTTT

clone size: .
V gene: TRBV4-1
J gene: TRBJ1-1
D gene: .
CDR3 protein: CASSQITVRTEAFF
CDR3 DNA: TGCGCCAGCAGCCAGATTACAGTACGCACTGAAGCTTTCTTT

clone size: .
V gene: TRBV19
J gene: TRBJ2-1
D gene: .
CDR3 protein: CASSIAIHNEQFF
CDR3 DNA: TGTGCCAGTAGTATAGCTATCCACAATGAGCAGTTCTTC

clone size: once
V gene: TRBV7-6
J gene: TRBJ1-1
D gene: TRBD1
CDR3 protein: CASSLSGQGNTEAFF
CDR3 DNA: TGTGCCAGCAGCTTGTCCGGACAGGGCAACACTGAAGCTTTCTTT

clone size: .
V gene: TRBV9
J gene: TRBJ2-1
D gene: .
CDR3 protein: CASSDSRNEQFF
CDR3 DNA: TGTGCCAGCAGCGACTCCCGGAATGAGCAGTTCTTC

clone size: .
V gene: TRBV9
J gene: TRBJ2-2
D gene: .
CDR3 protein: CASSIGTGELFF
CDR3 DNA: TGTGCCAGCAGCATCGGGACCGGGGAGCTGTTTTTT

clone size: .
V gene: TRBV5-1
J gene: TRBJ2-7
D gene: .
CDR3 protein: CASAPAQVVYEQYF
CDR3 DNA: TGCGCCAGCGCTCCGGCACAGGTGGTTTACGAGCAGTACTTC

clone size: .
V gene: TRBV4-1
J gene: TRBJ2-1
D gene: TRBD2
CDR3 protein: CASSQGLRGGNEQFF
CDR3 DNA: TGCGCCAGCAGCCAAGGGCTGCGGGGGGGCAATGAGCAGTTCTTC

clone size: once
V gene: TRBV18
J gene: TRBJ2-1
D gene: .
CDR3 protein: CASSPDRSYNEQFF
CDR3 DNA: TGTGCCAGCTCGCCCGACAGGTCCTACAATGAGCAGTTCTTC

clone size: .
V gene: TRBV6-4
J gene: TRBJ1-2
D gene: .
CDR3 protein: CASSVARNYGYTF
CDR3 DNA: TGTGCCAGCAGTGTAGCCAGAAACTATGGCTACACCTTC

clone size: .
V gene: TRBV5-1
J gene: TRBJ2-5
D gene: TRBD2
CDR3 protein: CASSHAGGRQETQYF
CDR3 DNA: TGCGCCAGCAGCCATGCGGGGGGCCGTCAAGAGACCCAGTACTTC

clone size: .
V gene: TRBV12-5
J gene: TRBJ2-7
D gene: .
CDR3 protein: CASGIPAGWKISYEQYF
CDR3 DNA: TGTGCTAGTGGTATCCCGGCAGGGTGGAAGATCTCCTACGAGCAGTACTTC

clone size: .
V gene: TRBV28
J gene: TRBJ1-1
D gene: .
CDR3 protein: CASSSDTGFTEAFF
CDR3 DNA: TGTGCCAGCAGTTCTGACACAGGGTTCACTGAAGCTTTCTTT

clone size: .
V gene: TRBV7-8
J gene: TRBJ2-7
D gene: .
CDR3 protein: CASSLASGADEQYF
CDR3 DNA: TGTGCCAGCAGCTTGGCAAGTGGGGCTGACGAGCAGTACTTC

clone size: once
V gene: TRBV10-1
J gene: TRBJ1-1
D gene: .
CDR3 protein: CASSQQVDTEAFF
CDR3 DNA: TGCGCCAGCAGTCAACAGGTAGACACTGAAGCTTTCTTT

clone size: .
V gene: TRBV2
J gene: TRBJ2-3
D gene: .
CDR3 protein: CASKITIDTQYF
CDR3 DNA: TGTGCCAGCAAGATCACTATAGATACGCAGTATTTT

clone size: .
V gene: TRBV9
J gene: TRBJ1-2
D gene: TRBD1
CDR3 protein: CASSARGRGPSYGYTF
CDR3 DNA: TGTGCCAGCAGCGCCCGCGGGAGGGGGCCGAGCTATGGCTACACCTTC

clone size: .
V gene: TRBV29-1
J gene: TRBJ1-3
D gene: TRBD1
CDR3 protein: CSVEAVTGFSGNTIYF
CDR3 DNA: TGCAGCGTTGAAGCCGTGACAGGGTTCTCTGGAAACACCATATATTTT